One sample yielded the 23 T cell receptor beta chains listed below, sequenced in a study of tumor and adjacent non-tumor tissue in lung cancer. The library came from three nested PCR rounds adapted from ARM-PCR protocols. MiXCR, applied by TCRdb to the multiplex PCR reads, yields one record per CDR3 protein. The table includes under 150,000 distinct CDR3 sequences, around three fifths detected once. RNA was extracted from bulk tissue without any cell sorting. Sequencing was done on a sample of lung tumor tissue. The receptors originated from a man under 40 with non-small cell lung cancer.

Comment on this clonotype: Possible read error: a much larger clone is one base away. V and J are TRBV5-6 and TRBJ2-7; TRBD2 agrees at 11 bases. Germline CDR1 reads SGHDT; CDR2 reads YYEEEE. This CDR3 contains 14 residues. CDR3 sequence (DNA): TGTGCCAGCAGCGAGACTAGCGGGACGTACGATCAGTACTTC. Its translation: CASSETSGTYDQYF.

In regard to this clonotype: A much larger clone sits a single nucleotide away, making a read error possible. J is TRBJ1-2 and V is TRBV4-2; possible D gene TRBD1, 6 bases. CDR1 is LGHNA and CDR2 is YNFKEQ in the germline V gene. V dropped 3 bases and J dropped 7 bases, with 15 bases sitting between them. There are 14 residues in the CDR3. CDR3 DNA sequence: TGTGCCAGCAGCCATTTCTCAGGGGTGGGTGGCTACACCTTC. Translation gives CASSHFSGVGGYTF.

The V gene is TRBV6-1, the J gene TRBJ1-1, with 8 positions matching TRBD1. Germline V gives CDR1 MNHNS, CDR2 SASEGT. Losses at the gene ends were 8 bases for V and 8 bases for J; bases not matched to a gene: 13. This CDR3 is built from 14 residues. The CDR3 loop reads CASRFMTGAFEAFF. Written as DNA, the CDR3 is TGTGCCAGCCGATTCATGACAGGGGCGTTCGAAGCTTTCTTT.

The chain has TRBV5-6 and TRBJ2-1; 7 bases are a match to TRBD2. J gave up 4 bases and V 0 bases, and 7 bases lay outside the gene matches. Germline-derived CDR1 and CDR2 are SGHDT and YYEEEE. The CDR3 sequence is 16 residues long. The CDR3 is CASSLARTRVYNEQFF. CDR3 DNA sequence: TGTGCCAGCAGCTTGGCCCGGACTAGAGTGTACAATGAGCAGTTCTTC.

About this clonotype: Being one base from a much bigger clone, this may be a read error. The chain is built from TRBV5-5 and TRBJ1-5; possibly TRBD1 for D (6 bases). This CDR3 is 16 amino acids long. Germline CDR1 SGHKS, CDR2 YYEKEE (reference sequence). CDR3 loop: CVSRGGARDTDQPQHF. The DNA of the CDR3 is TGTGTCAGCAGGGGTGGGGCTCGGGACACTGATCAGCCCCAGCATTTT.

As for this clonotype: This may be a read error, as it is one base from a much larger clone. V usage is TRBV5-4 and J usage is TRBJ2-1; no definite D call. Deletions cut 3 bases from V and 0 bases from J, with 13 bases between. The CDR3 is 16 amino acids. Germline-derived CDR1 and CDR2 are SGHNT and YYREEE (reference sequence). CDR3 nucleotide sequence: TGTGCCAGCAGCTACTTGGGCAGCGTCTCCTACAATGAGCAGTTCTTC. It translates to CASSYLGSVSYNEQFF.

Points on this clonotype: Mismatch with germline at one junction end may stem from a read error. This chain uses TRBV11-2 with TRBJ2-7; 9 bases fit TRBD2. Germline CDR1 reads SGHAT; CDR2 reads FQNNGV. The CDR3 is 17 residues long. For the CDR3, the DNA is TGTGCCAGTAGCTTAGATCTAGGGGCAGCGGGAGGTAGCGAGCTGTACTTC. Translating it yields CASSLDLGAAGGSELYF.

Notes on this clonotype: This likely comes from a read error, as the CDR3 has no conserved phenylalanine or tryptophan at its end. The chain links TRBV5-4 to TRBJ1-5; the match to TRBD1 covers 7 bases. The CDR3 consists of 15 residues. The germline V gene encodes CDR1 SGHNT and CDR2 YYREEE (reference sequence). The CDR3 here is CASRWTGYSNQPQHS. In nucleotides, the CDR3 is TGTGCCAGCAGATGGACAGGCTATAGCAACCAGCCCCAGCATTCT.

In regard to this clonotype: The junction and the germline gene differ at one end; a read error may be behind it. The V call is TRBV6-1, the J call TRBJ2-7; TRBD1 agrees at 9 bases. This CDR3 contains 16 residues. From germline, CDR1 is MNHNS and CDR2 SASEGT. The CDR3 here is CTSSGWTGTGLSEQYF. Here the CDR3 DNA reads TGTACCAGCAGTGGATGGACCGGGACAGGGTTAAGCGAGCAGTACTTC.

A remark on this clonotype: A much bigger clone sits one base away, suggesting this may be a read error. The CDR3 reads CANSRRFLQETQYF. DNA for the CDR3: TGTGCCAACAGCCGGAGATTTCTGCAAGAGACCCAGTACTTC. The chain uses TRBV6-2 or TRBV6-3 and TRBJ2-5; no definite D call. Germline CDR1 reads MNHEY; CDR2 reads SVGEGT. This CDR3 is built from 14 residues. V was cut by 10 bases and J by 2 bases, with 17 bases left in between.

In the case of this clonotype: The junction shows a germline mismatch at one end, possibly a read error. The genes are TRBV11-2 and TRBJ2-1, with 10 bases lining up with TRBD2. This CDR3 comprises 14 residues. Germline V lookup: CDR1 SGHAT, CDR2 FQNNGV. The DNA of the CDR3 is TGTGCCAGCGGCTTACTAGCGGGAATGGATGAGCAGTTCTTC. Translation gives CASGLLAGMDEQFF.

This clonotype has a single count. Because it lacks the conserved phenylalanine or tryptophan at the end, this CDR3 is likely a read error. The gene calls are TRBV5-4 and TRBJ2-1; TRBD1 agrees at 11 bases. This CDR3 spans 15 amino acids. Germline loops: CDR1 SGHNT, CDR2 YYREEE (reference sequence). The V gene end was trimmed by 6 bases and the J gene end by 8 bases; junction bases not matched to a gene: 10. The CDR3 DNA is TGTGCCAGCATCCATTCGGGACAGGGGGTATATGAGCAGTTCCTC. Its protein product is CASIHSGQGVYEQFL.

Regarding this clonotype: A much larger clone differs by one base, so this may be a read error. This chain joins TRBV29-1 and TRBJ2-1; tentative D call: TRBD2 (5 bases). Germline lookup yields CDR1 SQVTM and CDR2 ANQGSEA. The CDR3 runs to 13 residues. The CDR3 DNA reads TGCAACGTTGGTGGGCGGGCCTACAATGAGCAGTTCTTC. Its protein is CNVGGRAYNEQFF.

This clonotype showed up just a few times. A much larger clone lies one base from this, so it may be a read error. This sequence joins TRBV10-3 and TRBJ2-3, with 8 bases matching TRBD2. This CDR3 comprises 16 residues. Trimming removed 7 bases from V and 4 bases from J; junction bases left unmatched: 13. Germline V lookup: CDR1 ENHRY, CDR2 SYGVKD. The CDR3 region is CAIMGRDSGGADTQYF. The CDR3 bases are TGTGCCATCATGGGCCGGGACTCCGGGGGGGCAGATACGCAGTATTTT.

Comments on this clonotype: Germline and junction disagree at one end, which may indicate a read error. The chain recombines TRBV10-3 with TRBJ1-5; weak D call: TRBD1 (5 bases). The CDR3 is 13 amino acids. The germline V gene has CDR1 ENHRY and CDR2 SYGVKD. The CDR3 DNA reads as TGTGCCATCAGAGGGGATGCCGATCAGCCCCAACATTTT. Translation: CAIRGDADQPQHF.

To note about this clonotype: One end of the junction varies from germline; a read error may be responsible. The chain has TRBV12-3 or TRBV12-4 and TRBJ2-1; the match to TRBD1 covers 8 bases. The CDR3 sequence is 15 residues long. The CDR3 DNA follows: TGTGGCAGCAGTCCCCCAGGGGGCGGAATCAATGAGCACTTCTTC. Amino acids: CGSSPPGGGINEHFF.

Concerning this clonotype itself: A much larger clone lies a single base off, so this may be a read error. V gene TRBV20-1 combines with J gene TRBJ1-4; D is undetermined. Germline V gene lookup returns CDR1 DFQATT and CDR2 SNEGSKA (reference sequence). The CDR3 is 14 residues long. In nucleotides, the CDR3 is TGCGGTGCTAGAGATCTCGGCTATAATGAAAAACTGTTTTTT. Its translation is CGARDLGYNEKLFF.

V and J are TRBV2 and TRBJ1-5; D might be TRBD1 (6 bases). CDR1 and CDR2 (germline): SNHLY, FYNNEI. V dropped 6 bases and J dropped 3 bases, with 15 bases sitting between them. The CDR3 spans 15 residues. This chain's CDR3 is CASRGAGTTNQPQHF. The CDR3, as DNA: TGTGCCAGCAGGGGCGCCGGGACAACCAATCAGCCCCAGCATTTT.

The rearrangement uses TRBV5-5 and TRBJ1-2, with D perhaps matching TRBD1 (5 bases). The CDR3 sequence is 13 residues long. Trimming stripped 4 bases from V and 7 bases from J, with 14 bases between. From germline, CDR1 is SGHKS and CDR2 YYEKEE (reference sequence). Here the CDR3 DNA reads TGTGCCAGCAGCACCGGGGCTGGCTGTGGCTACACCTTC. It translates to CASSTGAGCGYTF.

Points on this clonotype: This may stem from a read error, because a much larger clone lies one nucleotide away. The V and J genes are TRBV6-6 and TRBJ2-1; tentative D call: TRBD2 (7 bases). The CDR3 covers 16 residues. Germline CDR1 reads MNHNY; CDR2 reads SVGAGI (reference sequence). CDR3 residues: CASSQAGASGYNELFF. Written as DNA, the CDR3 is TGTGCCAGCAGCCAAGCAGGGGCTAGCGGTTACAATGAGCTGTTCTTC.

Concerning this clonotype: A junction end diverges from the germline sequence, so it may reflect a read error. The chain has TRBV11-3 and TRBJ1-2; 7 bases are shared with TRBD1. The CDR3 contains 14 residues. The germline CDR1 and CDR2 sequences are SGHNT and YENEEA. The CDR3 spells CVSSAGQTNYGNTF. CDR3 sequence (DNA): TGTGTCAGCAGCGCGGGACAGACGAACTACGGCAACACCTTC.

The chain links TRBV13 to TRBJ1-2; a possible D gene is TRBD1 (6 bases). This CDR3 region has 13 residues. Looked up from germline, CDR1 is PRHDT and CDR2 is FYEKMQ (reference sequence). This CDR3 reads CAGSLGGANGYTF. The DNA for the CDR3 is TGTGCAGGCAGTTTGGGGGGGGCGAACGGCTACACCTTC.

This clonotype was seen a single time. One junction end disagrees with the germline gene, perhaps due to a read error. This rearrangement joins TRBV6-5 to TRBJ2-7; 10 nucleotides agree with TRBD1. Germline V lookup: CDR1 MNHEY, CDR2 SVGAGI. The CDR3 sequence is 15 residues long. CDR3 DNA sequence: TGTGCCAGCAGTCTCAGACAGGGGGCCCCCTACGAGCAGTATTTC. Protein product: CASSLRQGAPYEQYF.